This T cell receptor beta chain was documented in a study of cytomegalovirus exposure and HLA in healthy donors. The CDR3 extends over 16 amino acids. The germline V gene has CDR1 LNHDA and CDR2 SQIVND (reference sequence). The V segment lost 8 bases and the J segment 0 bases; nucleotides outside the gene matches: 5. Donors likely had unrecorded immune exposures despite being nominally healthy when sampled. PCR primers comprised 60 Vbeta and 13 Jbeta primers. Here immunoSEQ multiplex PCR was the method, and the copy in TCRdb shows in-frame clones only, minus some. The repertoire holds some 67,000 clones, with 85% to 90% as singletons.

Sequencing used PBMCs. The TCR comes from a woman in her 30s in good health and CMV-seropositive. The chain employs TRBV19 and TRBJ2-6, with TRBD1 matching over 9 bases. The CDR3 nucleotides are TGTGCCAGTTCCGGGACAGGGCTCTCTGGGGCCAACGTCCTGACTTTC. This gives the protein CASSGTGLSGANVLTF.